The next 21 T cell receptor beta chains were all read from a single sample in a study of CD8 T cells in Susac syndrome. When the RNA was reverse transcribed, random hexamers were used with an input of roughly 0.5 to 1 ug. A single record per CDR3 protein comes from TCRdb applying MiXCR to the immunoSEQ multiplex PCR reads. The table has 65,000 to 95,000 distinct CDR3 sequences, about 94% seen once. Sequenced: CD8+ T cells from PBMCs. The receptors come from a human donor with Susac syndrome.

The chain has TRBV13 and TRBJ2-4; weak D call: TRBD2 (5 bases). The CDR3 contains 13 residues. From germline, CDR1 is PRHDT and CDR2 FYEKMQ (reference sequence). V shed 3 bases and J shed 5 bases, with 8 bases lying between them. In DNA, the CDR3 is TGTGCCAGCAGCTTGAGGGCCCAAAACATTCAGTACTTC. It specifies CASSLRAQNIQYF.

J is TRBJ1-5 and V is TRBV4-2, with unresolved D. The germline gives CDR1 LGHNA, CDR2 YNFKEQ. The V end was cut by 2 bases, the J end by 2 bases, with 10 bases between. CDR3 length: 15 residues. In nucleotides, the CDR3 is TGTGCCAGCAGCCAAAATTTGGGAGGCAATCAGCCCCAGCATTTT. Translation gives CASSQNLGGNQPQHF.

This chain connects TRBV7-9 to TRBJ1-1; D is unclear. Deletions cut 5 bases from V and 4 bases from J, with 23 bases between. The CDR3 has 17 amino acids. Germline V gives CDR1 SEHNR, CDR2 FQNEAQ (reference sequence). The CDR3 DNA follows: TGTGCCAGCAGCCGGTTAGAGGGCGTTGGAATGAGCACTGAAGCTTTCTTT. It codes for CASSRLEGVGMSTEAFF. The variable domain in full, with the rest retrieved from reference TRBV7-9 and TRBJ1-1, is DTGVSQNPRHKITKRGQNVTFRCDPISEHNRLYWYRQTLGQGPEFLTYFQNEAQLEKSRLLSDRFSAERPKGSFSTLEIQRTEQGDSAMYLCASSRLEGVGMSTEAFFGQGTRLTVV.

The rearrangement uses TRBV30 and TRBJ1-1; D gene uncertain. V was shortened by 1 base and J by 0 bases, with 3 bases between the two germline ends. Germline assignment: CDR1 GTSNPN and CDR2 SVGIG (reference sequence). This CDR3 region has 12 residues. The CDR3 coding sequence is TGTGCCTGGAGTGAATTGAACACTGAAGCTTTCTTT. Its protein is CAWSELNTEAFF.

V usage is TRBV19 and J usage is TRBJ1-1, with D unclear. The CDR3 sequence is 14 residues long. Trimming took off 3 bases at V and 5 bases at J, with 13 bases between the two ends. The germline V gene encodes CDR1 LNHDA and CDR2 SQIVND (reference sequence). For the CDR3, the DNA is TGTGCCAGTAGTATCGATGGCGAGGGAACTGAAGCTTTCTTT. Translating it yields CASSIDGEGTEAFF.

This clonotype was observed a single time. J is TRBJ1-2 and V is TRBV19; TRBD1 aligns across 7 bases. J was trimmed by 2 bases and V by 8 bases; bases with no gene match: 8. CDR3 length: 14 residues. CDR1 LNHDA and CDR2 SQIVND come from the germline V gene (reference sequence). CDR3 in DNA: TGTGCCAGTGCCAGGGACAGTGTGAACTATGGCTACACCTTC. It encodes CASARDSVNYGYTF.

This chain uses TRBV29-1 with TRBJ2-1; TRBD1 might be the D (5 bases). Germline CDR1 SQVTM, CDR2 ANQGSEA. V lost 3 bases and J lost 10, with 13 bases in between. The CDR3 contains 12 residues. The CDR3 sequence: CSVDDGQLEQFF. The CDR3, as DNA: TGCAGCGTTGATGATGGACAACTCGAGCAGTTCTTC.

The chain uses TRBV18 and TRBJ2-5; D may be TRBD1 (6 bases). CDR3 length: 15 residues. Trimming cost V 3 bases and J 5 bases, with 16 bases left between them. The germline V gene has CDR1 KGHSH and CDR2 LQKENI. CDR3 DNA: TGTGCCAGCTCACCTTTCGCAGGGGACGAGGAGACCCAGTACTTC. It is translated as CASSPFAGDEETQYF.

CDR3: CASSRSGGAYGYTF. For the CDR3, the DNA is TGTGCCAGCAGCCGATCAGGGGGCGCCTATGGCTACACCTTC. The chain couples TRBV14 to TRBJ1-2; TRBD1 matches at 8 bases. Trimming at V came to 4 bases and at J to 4 bases, leaving 5 bases not matched to a gene. The germline CDR1 and CDR2 sequences are SGHDN and FVKESK. The CDR3 covers 14 residues.

The J gene is TRBJ1-4, the V gene TRBV6-5, with a weak D call TRBD1 (5 bases). Germline assignment: CDR1 MNHEY and CDR2 SVGAGI. This CDR3 is 17 amino acids long. The V gene lost 2 bases and the J gene lost 3 bases, with 16 bases spanning the gap. CDR3 bases: TGTGCCAGCAGTTACGAGGGTCTCCTGACAGCTAATGAAAAACTGTTTTTT. This gives the protein CASSYEGLLTANEKLFF.

This clonotype occurred once. This chain connects TRBV4-1 to TRBJ2-3, with 7 bases aligning to TRBD1. The CDR3 is made up of 19 amino acids. The germline V gene has CDR1 MGHRA and CDR2 YSYEKL. V was pared by 0 bases and J by 0 bases, with 12 bases of the junction left unmatched. The CDR3 nucleotides read TGCGCCAGCAGCCAAGACTTTCCCCGACAGGGCTCTAGCACAGATACGCAGTATTTT. This sequence encodes CASSQDFPRQGSSTDTQYF.

This clonotype has a single count. This chain connects TRBV9 to TRBJ2-7; 9 bases fit TRBD1. The CDR3 runs to 14 residues. V lost 3 bases, J lost 9 bases, and 10 bases stayed unmatched. Germline V lookup: CDR1 SGDLS, CDR2 YYNGEE. Here the CDR3 reads CASSAGQGAGGQYF. In DNA form, the CDR3 reads TGTGCCAGCAGCGCGGGACAGGGAGCCGGCGGGCAGTACTTC.

The V call is TRBV6-2 or TRBV6-3, the J call TRBJ2-2, with TRBD2 matching over 7 bases. Germline V gene data show CDR1 as MNHEY and CDR2 as SVGEGT. V lost 4 bases, J lost 4 bases, and 12 bases stayed unmatched. The CDR3 consists of 17 residues. Written as DNA, the CDR3 is TGTGCCAGCAGTTGGCCCTTAGCGGGTTCCGCCACCGGGGAGCTGTTTTTT. This translates into CASSWPLAGSATGELFF.

The CDR3 nucleotides read TGTGCCACCAGCAAGGGCCACCTCGAGGGTAATTCACCCCTCCACTTT. Its protein product is CATSKGHLEGNSPLHF. V and J are TRBV15 and TRBJ1-6; D is unresolved. CDR3 length: 16 amino acids. V lost 4 bases, J lost 6 bases, and 16 bases lay in between. CDR1 and CDR2 (germline): LNHNV, YYDKDF (reference sequence).

The rearrangement uses TRBV29-1 and TRBJ2-6, with TRBD1 identical over 8 bases. The V gene end was trimmed by 4 bases and the J gene end by 0 bases; junction bases not matched to a gene: 5. Per the germline V gene, CDR1 is SQVTM and CDR2 is ANQGSEA. CDR3 length: 16 amino acids. CDR3 coding DNA: TGCAGCGTTGTGGGGACAGGTGCCTCTGGGGCCAACGTCCTGACTTTC. Its translation: CSVVGTGASGANVLTF.

The chain joins TRBV14 to TRBJ2-3, with D perhaps matching TRBD2 (6 bases). CDR1 is SGHDN and CDR2 is FVKESK in the germline V gene. V lost 4 bases to trimming and J lost 2 bases, with 13 bases between them. This CDR3 has 15 amino acids. Written as DNA, the CDR3 is TGTGCCAGCAGCCTCGGGACTTACATCACAGATACGCAGTATTTT. It yields the protein CASSLGTYITDTQYF.

This clonotype has a single count. This sequence joins TRBV27 and TRBJ2-3, with D unresolved. Trimming removed 3 bases at V and 3 bases at J, with 13 bases between. In germline, CDR1 is MNHEY, CDR2 SMNVEV (reference sequence). This CDR3 contains 15 residues. CDR3: CASSLGSAQTDTQYF. The DNA for the CDR3 is TGTGCCAGCAGTTTGGGGTCAGCCCAAACAGATACGCAGTATTTT.

The chain has TRBV13 and TRBJ2-3; 11 nucleotides match TRBD2. Germline CDR1 PRHDT, CDR2 FYEKMQ (reference sequence). The CDR3 consists of 19 residues. Losses at the gene ends were 7 bases for V and 2 bases for J; bases not matched to a gene: 17. The CDR3 DNA sequence: TGTGCCAGCATCCCCCTGGGACTAGCGGACCACGATAACACAGATACGCAGTATTTT. Translation: CASIPLGLADHDNTDTQYF.

This chain uses TRBV29-1 with TRBJ1-2, with unresolved D. Germline values: CDR1 SQVTM, CDR2 ANQGSEA. The CDR3 has 15 residues. V lost 3 bases, J lost 0 bases, and 14 bases lay in between. The CDR3 reads CSVDIPLIANYGYTF. The CDR3 region has the DNA TGCAGCGTTGATATCCCTCTTATAGCTAACTATGGCTACACCTTC.

CDR3 region: CASSPGFTYEQYF. The DNA of the CDR3 is TGTGCCAGCAGCCCCGGTTTTACCTACGAGCAGTACTTC. The J gene is TRBJ2-7, the V gene TRBV27, with D uncertain. The CDR3 has 13 residues. Germline CDR1 reads MNHEY; CDR2 reads SMNVEV (reference sequence). The ends were cut back, 6 bases at V and 2 bases at J, with 11 bases in the middle.

The rearrangement uses TRBV2 and TRBJ2-7; D remains unclear. The germline CDR1 and CDR2 sequences are SNHLY and FYNNEI. The CDR3 is 15 amino acids. V was trimmed by 1 base and J by 0 bases, leaving 10 bases between them. The CDR3 DNA is TGTGCCAGCAGTGAAGGGCAGTGGAGCTCCTACGAGCAGTACTTC. Translating gives CASSEGQWSSYEQYF.